The clone carrying this TCR beta chain was counted at least ten times. The data stem from a study of T cells in Graves' hyperthyroidism and ophthalmopathy. Trimming pared 5 bases from V and 4 bases from J, leaving 17 bases between. The CDR3 contains 16 residues. Germline V gene sequence: CDR1 SGHVS, CDR2 FQNEAQ. RNA transcripts yielded amplified TCR beta CDR3 regions. Carried out on the TCR CDR3, a first-round RT-PCR used the HTBI primer set. MiXCR, applied by TCRdb to the multiplex PCR reads, yields one record per CDR3 protein. The sample has a few hundred thousand distinct CDR3 sequences, more than 15% seen once.

The receptor was isolated from a woman between 18 and 29 years old with Graves' hyperthyroidism. Sequencing was carried out using blood. This sequence joins TRBV7-8 and TRBJ2-2; D is undetermined. The CDR3 loop reads CASSRASRPGTGELFF. In DNA, the CDR3 is TGTGCCAGCAGCCGCGCGAGTCGTCCCGGCACCGGGGAGCTGTTTTTT.